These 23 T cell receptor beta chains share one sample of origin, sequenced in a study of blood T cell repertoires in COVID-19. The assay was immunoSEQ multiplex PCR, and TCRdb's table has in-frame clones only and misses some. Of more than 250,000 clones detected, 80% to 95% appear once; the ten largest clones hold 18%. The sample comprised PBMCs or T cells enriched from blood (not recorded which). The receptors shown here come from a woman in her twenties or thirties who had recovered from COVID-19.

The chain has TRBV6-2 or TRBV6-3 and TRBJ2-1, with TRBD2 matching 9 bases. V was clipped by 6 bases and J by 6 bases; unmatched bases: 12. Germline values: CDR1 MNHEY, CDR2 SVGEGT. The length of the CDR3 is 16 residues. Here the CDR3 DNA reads TGTGCCAGCAGCCGAACCCCAGTGACTAGCGGCAATGAGCAGTTCTTC. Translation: CASSRTPVTSGNEQFF.

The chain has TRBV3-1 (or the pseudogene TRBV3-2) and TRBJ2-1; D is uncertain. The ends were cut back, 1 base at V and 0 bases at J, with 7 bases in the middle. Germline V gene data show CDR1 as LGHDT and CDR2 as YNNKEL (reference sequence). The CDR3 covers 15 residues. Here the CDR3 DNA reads TGTGCCAGCAGCCAAGCAGGTGTCTCCTACAATGAGCAGTTCTTC. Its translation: CASSQAGVSYNEQFF.

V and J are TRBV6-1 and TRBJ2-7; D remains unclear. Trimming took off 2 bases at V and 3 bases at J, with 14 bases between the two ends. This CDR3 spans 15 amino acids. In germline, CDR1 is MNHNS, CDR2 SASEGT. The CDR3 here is CASSESLYLNYEQYF. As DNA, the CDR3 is TGTGCCAGCAGTGAATCCTTGTACTTGAACTACGAGCAGTACTTC.

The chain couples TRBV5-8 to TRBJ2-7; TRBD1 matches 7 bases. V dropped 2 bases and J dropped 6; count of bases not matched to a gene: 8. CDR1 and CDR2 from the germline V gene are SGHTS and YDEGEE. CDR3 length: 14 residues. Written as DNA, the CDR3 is TGTGCCAGCAGCTTAAAGACAGGGTTCGGCGAGCAGTACTTC. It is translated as CASSLKTGFGEQYF.

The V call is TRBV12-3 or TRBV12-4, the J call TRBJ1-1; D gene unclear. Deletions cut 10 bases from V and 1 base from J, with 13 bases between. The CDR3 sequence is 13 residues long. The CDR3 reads CATHKTGNTEAFF. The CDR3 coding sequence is TGTGCCACCCACAAAACGGGGAACACTGAAGCTTTCTTT.

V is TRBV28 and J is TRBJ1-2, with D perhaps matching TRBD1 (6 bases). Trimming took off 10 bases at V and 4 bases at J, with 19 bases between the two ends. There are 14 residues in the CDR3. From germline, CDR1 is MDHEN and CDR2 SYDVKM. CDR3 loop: CAIGGQPQLYGYTF. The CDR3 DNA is TGTGCCATCGGTGGACAGCCCCAACTCTATGGCTACACCTTC.

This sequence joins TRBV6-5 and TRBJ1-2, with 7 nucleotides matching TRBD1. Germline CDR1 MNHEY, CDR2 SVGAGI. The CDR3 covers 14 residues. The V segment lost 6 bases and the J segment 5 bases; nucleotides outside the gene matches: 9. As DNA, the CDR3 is TGTGCCAGCAGCCCCGGACAGGAGATTTATGGCTACACCTTC. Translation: CASSPGQEIYGYTF.

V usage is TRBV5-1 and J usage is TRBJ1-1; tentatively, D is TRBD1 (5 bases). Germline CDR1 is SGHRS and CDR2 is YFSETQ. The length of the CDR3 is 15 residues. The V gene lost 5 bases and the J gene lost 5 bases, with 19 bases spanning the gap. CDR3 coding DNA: TGCGCCAGCAGATGGGGGGATGACGCTTGGACTGAAGCTTTCTTT. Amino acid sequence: CASRWGDDAWTEAFF.

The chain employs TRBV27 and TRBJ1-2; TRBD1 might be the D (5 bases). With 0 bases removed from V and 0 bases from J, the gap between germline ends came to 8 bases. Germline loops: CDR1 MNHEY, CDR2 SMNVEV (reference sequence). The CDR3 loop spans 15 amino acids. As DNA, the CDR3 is TGTGCCAGCAGTTTATCGGGAGGGGCTAACTATGGCTACACCTTC. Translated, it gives CASSLSGGANYGYTF.

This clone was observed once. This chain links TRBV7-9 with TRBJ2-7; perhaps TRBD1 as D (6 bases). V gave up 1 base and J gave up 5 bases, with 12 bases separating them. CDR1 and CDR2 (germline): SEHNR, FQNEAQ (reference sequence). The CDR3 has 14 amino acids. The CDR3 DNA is TGTGCCAGCAGCTTAGTTGGTACAGGGAACGAGCAGTACTTC. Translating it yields CASSLVGTGNEQYF.

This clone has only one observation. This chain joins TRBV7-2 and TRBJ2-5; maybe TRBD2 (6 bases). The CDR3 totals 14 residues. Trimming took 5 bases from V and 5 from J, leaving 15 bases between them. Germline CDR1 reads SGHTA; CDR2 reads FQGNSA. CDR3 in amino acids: CASSPGSAKETQYF. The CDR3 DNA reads TGTGCCAGCAGCCCCGGGAGTGCCAAGGAGACCCAGTACTTC.

The CDR3 nucleotides are TGTGCCACTGCGGGGGCCAGCGGCTACACCTTC. Its protein product is CATAGASGYTF. This sequence joins TRBV27 and TRBJ1-2; TRBD1 might be the D (6 bases). CDR1 MNHEY and CDR2 SMNVEV come from the germline V gene (reference sequence). The V gene lost 10 bases and the J gene lost 8 bases, with 14 bases spanning the gap. The CDR3 is 11 amino acids.

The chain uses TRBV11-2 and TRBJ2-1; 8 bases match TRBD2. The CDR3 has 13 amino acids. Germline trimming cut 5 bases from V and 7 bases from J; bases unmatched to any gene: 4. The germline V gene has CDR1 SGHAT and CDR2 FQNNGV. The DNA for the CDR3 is TGTGCCAGCAGCCCGGGACTAGTGAATGAGCAGTTCTTC. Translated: CASSPGLVNEQFF.

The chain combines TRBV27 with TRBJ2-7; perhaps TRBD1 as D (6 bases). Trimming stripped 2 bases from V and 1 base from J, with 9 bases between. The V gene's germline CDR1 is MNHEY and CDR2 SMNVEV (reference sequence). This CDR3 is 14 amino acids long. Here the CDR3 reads CASSLQGFSYEQYF. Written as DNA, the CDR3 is TGTGCCAGCAGTTTACAGGGGTTTTCCTACGAGCAGTACTTC.

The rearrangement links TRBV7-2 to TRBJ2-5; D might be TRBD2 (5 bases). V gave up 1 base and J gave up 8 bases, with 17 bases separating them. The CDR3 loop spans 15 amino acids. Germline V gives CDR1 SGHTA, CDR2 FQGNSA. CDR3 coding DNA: TGTGCCAGCAGCTTAGGACCCGGTGCCGGGGAAACCCAGTACTTC. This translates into CASSLGPGAGETQYF.

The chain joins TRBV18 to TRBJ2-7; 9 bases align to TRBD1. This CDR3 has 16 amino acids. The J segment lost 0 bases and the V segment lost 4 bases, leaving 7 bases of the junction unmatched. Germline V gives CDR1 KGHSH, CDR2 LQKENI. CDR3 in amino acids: CASSLLTGGGSYEQYF. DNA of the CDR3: TGTGCCAGCTCACTGTTGACAGGGGGAGGCTCCTACGAGCAGTACTTC. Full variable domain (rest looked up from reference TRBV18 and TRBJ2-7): NAGVMQNPRHLVRRRGQEARLRCSPMKGHSHVYWYRQLPEEGLKFMVYLQKENIIDESGMPKERFSAEFPKEGPSILRIQQVVRGDSAAYFCASSLLTGGGSYEQYFGPGTRLTVT.

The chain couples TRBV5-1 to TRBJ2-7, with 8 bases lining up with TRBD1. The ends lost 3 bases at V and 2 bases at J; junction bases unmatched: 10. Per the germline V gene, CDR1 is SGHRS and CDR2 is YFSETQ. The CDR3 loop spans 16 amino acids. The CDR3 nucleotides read TGCGCCAGCAGCTCGGCGATAGACAGGGGAACCTACGAGCAGTACTTC. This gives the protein CASSSAIDRGTYEQYF.

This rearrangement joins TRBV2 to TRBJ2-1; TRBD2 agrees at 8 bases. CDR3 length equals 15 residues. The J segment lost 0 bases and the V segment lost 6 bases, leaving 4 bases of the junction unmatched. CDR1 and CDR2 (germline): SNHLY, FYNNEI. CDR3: CASRVSGNSYNEQFF. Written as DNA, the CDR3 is TGTGCCAGCAGAGTTAGCGGGAACTCCTACAATGAGCAGTTCTTC.

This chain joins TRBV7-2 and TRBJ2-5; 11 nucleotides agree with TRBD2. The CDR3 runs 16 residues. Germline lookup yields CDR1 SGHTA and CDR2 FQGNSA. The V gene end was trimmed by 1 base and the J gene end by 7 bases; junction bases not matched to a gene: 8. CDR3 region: CASSLGPSGGPGTQYF. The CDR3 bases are TGTGCCAGCAGCTTAGGCCCTAGCGGGGGGCCGGGGACCCAGTACTTC. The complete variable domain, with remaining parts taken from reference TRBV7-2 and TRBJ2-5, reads GAGVSQSPSNKVTEKGKDVELRCDPISGHTALYWYRQSLGQGLEFLIYFQGNSAPDKSGLPSDRFSAERTGGSVSTLTIQRTQQEDSAVYLCASSLGPSGGPGTQYFGPGTRLLVL.

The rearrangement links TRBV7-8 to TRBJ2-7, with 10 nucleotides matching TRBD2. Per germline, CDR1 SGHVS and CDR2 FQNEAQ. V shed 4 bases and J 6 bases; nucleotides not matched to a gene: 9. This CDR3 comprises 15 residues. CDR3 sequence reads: CASSSVASGRLEQYF. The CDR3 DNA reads TGTGCCAGCAGCTCCGTGGCTAGCGGGAGACTCGAGCAGTACTTC. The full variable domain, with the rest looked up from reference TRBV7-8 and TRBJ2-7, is GAGVSQSPRYKVAKRGQDVALRCDPISGHVSLFWYQQALGQGPEFLTYFQNEAQLDKSGLPSDRFFAERPEGSVSTLKIQRTQQEDSAVYLCASSSVASGRLEQYFGPGTRLTVT.

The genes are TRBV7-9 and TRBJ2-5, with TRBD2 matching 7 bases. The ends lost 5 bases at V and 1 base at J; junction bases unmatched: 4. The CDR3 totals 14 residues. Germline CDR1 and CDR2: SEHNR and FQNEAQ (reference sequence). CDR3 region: CASSVLAFQETQYF. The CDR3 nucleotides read TGTGCCAGCAGCGTACTAGCGTTCCAAGAGACCCAGTACTTC.

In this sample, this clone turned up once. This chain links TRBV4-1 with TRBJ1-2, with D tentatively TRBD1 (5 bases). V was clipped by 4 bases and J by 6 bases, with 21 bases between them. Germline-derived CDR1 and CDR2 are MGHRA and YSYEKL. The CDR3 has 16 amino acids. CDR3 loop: CASSPTLGRGVHGYTF. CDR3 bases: TGCGCCAGCAGCCCGACCTTGGGGCGCGGTGTACATGGCTACACCTTC.

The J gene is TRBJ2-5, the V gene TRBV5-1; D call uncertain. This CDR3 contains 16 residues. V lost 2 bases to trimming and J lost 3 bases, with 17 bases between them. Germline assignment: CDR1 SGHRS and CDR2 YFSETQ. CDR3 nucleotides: TGCGCCAGCAGCTTACCTGCGGCACTCATGGAAGAGACCCAGTACTTC. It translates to CASSLPAALMEETQYF.